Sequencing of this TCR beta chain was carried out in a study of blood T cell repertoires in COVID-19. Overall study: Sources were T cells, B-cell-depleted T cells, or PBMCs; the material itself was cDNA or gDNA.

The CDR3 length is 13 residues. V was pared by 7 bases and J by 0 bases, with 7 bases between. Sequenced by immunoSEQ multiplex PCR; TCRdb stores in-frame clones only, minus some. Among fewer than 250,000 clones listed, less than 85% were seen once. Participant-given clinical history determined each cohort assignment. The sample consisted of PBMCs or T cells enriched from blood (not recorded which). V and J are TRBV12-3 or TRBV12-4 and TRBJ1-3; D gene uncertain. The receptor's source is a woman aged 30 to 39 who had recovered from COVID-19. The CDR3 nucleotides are TGTGCCAGCACCCTTCGCTCTGGAAACACCATATATTTT. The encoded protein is CASTLRSGNTIYF.